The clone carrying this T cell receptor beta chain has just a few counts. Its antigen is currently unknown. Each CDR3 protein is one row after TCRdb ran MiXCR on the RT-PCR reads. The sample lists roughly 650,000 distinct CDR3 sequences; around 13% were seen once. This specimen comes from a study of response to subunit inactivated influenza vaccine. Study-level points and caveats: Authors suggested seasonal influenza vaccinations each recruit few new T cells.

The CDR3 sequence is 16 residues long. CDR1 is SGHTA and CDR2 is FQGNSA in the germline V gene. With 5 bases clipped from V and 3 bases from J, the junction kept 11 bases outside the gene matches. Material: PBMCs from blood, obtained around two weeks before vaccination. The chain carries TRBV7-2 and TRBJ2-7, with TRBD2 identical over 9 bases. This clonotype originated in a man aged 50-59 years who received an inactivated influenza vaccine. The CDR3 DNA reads TGTGCCAGCAGCCCTATTGTTCTAGCGGGGCTCTACGAGCAGTACTTC. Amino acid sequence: CASSPIVLAGLYEQYF.